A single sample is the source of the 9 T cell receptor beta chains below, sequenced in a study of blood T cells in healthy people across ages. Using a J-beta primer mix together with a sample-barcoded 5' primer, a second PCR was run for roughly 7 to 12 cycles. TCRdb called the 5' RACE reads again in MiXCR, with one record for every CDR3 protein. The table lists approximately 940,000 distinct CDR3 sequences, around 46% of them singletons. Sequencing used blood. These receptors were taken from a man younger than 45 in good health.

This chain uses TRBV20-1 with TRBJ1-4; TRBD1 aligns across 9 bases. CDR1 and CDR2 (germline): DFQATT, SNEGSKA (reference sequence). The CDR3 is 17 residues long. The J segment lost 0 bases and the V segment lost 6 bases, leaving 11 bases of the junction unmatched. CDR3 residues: CSAPRGTGRPTNEKLFF. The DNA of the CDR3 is TGCAGTGCCCCAAGAGGGACAGGGCGTCCAACTAATGAAAAACTGTTTTTT.

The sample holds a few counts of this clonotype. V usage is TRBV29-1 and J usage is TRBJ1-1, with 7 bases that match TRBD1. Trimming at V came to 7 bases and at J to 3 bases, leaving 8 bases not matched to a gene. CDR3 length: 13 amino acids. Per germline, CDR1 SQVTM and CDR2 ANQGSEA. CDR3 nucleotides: TGCAGCGCTTCGACAGGGCGCGACACTGAAGCTTTCTTT. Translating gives CSASTGRDTEAFF.

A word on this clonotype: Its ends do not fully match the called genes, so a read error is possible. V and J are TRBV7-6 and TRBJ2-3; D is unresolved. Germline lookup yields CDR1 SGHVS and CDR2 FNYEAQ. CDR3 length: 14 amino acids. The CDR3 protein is CASSLGGSIDTQYF. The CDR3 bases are TGTGCCAGCAGCTTAGGAGGTAGCATAGATACGCAGTATTTT.

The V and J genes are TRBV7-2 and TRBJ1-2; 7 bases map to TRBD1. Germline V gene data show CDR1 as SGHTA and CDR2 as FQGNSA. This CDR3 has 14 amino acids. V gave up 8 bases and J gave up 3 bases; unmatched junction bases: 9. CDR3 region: CASAAQGVDYGYTF. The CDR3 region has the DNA TGTGCCAGCGCTGCGCAGGGGGTGGACTATGGCTACACCTTC.

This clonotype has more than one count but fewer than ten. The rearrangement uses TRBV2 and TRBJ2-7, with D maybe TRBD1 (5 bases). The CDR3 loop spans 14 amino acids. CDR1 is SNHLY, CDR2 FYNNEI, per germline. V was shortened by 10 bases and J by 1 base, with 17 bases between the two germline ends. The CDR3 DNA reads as TGTGCCACATTAATAACAGGAGCGTCCTACGAGCAGTACTTC. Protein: CATLITGASYEQYF.

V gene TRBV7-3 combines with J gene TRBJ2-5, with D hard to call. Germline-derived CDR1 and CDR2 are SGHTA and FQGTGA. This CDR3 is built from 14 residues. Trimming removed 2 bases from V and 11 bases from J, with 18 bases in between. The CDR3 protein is CASSLGAVWYEQYF. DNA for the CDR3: TGTGCCAGCAGCTTAGGCGCTGTTTGGTATGAGCAGTACTTC.

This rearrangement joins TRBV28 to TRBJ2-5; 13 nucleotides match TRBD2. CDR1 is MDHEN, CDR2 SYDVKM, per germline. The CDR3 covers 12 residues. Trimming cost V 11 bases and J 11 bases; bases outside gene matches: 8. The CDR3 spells CAWGLAGREQYF. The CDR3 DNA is TGTGCCTGGGGACTAGCGGGGAGGGAGCAGTACTTC.

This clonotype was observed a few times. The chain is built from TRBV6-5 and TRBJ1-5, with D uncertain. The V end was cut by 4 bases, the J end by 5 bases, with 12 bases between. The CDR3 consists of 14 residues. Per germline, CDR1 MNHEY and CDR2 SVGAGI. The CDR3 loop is CASSLVSVYQPQHF. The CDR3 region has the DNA TGTGCCAGCAGTTTGGTATCAGTCTATCAGCCCCAGCATTTT.

The CDR3 DNA is TGCGCCAGCAGCCACGACAGCTATAATGAAAAACTGTTTTTT. Protein: CASSHDSYNEKLFF. The chain has TRBV4-3 and TRBJ1-4; D may be TRBD1 (5 bases). Per the germline V gene, CDR1 is LGHNA and CDR2 is YSLEER. The CDR3 runs 14 residues. Trimming cost V 3 bases and J 4 bases, with 9 bases left between them.